This T cell receptor (beta chain) was recovered during a study of blood T cell repertoires in COVID-19. About the research overall: Sites across the United States, Italy and Spain contributed samples from acute and convalescent COVID-19. PBMCs, B-cell-depleted T cells, or T cells were the source of the cDNA or gDNA that made up the material.

Authors' data handling: By means of reference gene primer amplification, nucleated cell counts were estimated. Libraries were prepared by immunoSEQ multiplex PCR; TCRdb keeps only in-frame clonotypes and omits some of them. V, J and clone size are taken as reported in that table, and D and trimming were inferred from the DNA itself. The sample carries 350,000 or so clones, around 83% recorded once. This CDR3 has 15 residues. From germline, CDR1 is MNHNS and CDR2 SASEGT. V lost 1 base and J 7 bases, leaving 13 bases between the germline ends. The chain recombines TRBV6-1 with TRBJ2-2; maybe TRBD1 (5 bases). This sequence was found in a man in his thirties or forties with active or convalescent COVID-19. The sequencing input was peripheral blood. CDR3 in amino acids: CASSEGGGAIGELFF. CDR3 in DNA: TGTGCCAGCAGTGAAGGGGGCGGAGCGATCGGGGAGCTGTTTTTT.